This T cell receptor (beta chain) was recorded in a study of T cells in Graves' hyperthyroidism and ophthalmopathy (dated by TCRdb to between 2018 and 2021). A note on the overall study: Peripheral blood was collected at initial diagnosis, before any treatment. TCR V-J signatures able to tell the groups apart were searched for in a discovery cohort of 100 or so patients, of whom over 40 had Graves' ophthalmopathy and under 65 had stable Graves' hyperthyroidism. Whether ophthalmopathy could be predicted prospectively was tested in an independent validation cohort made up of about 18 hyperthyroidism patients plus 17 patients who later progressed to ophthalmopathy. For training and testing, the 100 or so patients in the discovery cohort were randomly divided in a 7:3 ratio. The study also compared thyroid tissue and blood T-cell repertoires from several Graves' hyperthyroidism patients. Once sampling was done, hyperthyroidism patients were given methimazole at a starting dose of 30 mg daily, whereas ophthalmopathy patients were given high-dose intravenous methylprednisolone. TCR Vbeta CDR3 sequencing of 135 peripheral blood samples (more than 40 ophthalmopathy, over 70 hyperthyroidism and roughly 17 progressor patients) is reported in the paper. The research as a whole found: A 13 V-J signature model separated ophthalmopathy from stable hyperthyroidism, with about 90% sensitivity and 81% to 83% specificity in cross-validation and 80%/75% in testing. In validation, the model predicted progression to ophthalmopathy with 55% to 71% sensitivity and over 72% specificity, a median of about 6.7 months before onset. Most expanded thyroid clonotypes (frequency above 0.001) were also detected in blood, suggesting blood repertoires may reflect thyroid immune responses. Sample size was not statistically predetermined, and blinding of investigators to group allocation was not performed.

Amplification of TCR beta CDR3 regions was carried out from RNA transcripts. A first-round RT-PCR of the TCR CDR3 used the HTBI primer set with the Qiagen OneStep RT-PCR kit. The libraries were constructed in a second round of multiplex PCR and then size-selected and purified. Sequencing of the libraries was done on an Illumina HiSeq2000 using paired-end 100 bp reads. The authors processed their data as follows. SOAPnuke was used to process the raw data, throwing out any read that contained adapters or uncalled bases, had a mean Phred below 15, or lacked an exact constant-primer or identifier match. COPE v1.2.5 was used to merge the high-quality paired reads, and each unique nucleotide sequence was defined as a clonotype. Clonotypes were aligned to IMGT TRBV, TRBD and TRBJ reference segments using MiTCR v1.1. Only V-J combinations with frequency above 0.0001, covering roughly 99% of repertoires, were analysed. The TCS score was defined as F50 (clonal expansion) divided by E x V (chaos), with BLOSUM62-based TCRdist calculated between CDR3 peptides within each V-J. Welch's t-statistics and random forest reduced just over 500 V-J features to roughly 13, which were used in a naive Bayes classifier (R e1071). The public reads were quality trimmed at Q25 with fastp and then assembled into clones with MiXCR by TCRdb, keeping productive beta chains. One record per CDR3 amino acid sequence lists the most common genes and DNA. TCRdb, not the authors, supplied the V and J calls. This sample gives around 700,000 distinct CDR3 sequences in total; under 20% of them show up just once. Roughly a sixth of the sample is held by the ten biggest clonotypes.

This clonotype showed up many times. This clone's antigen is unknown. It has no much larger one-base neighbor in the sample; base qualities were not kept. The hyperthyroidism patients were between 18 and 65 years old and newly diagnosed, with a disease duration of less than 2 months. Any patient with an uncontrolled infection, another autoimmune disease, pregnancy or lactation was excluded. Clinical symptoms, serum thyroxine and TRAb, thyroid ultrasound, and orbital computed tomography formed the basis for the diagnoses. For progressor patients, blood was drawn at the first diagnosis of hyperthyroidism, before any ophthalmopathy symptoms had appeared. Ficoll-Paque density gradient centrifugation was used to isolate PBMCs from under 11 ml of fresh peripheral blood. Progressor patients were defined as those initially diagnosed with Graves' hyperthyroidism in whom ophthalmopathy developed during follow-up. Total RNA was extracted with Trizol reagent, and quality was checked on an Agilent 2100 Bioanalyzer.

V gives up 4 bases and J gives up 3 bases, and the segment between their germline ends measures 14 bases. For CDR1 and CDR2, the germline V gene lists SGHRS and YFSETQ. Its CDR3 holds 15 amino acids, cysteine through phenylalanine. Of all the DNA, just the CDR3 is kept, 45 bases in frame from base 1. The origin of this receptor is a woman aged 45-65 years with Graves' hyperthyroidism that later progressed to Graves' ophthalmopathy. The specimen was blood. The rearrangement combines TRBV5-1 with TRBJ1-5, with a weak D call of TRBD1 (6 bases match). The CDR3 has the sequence CASSPDSTLNQPQHF. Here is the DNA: TGCGCCAGCAGCCCGGACAGCACCCTCAATCAGCCCCAGCATTTT.